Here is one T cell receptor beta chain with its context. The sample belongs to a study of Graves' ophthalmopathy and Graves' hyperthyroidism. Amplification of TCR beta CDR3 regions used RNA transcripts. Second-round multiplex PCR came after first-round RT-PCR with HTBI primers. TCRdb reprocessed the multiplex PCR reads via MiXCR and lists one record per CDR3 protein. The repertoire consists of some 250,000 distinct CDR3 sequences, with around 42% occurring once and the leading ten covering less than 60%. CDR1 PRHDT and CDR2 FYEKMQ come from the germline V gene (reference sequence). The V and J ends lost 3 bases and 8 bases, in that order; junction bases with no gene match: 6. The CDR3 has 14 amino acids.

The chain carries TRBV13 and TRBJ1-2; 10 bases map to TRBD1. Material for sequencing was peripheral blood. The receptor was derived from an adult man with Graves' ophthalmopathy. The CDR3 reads CASSFGRDRGGYTF. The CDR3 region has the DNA TGTGCCAGCAGCTTCGGCCGGGACAGGGGAGGCTACACCTTC.